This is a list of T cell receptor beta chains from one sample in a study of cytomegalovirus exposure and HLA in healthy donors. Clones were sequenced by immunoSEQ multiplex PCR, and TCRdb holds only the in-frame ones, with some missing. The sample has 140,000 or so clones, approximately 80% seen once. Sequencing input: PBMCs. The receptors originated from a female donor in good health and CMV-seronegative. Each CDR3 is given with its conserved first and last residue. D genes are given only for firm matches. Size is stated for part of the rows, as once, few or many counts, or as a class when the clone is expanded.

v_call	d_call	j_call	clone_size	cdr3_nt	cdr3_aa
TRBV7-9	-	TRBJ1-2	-	TGTTCCAGCAGTCGTGACAGTTCTACTTATGGCTACACCTTC	CSSSRDSSTYGYTF
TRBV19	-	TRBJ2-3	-	TGTGCCAGTAGTATAGGCGGCGGGCCGCGGGATACGCAGTATTTT	CASSIGGGPRDTQYF
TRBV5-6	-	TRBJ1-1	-	TGTGCCAGCAGCTGGAGGGCGGGGGTAGGCACTGAAGCTTTCTTT	CASSWRAGVGTEAFF
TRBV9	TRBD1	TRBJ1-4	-	TGTGCCAGCAGCGCCAACAGACAGGGCGGGAATGAAAAACTGTTTTTT	CASSANRQGGNEKLFF
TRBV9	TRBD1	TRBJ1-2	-	TGTGCCAGCAGCGTAGGGTGGACAGGGAGGAGGGCAGGCTATGGCTACACCTTC	CASSVGWTGRRAGYGYTF
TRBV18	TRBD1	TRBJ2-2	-	TGTGCCAGCTCTCCCCGCCCTAGGACAGGGAACACCGGGGAGCTGTTTTTT	CASSPRPRTGNTGELFF
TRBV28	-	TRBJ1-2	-	TGTGCCAGCAGTTGGGGAACTAGGAGCTACACCTTC	CASSWGTRSYTF
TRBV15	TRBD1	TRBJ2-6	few	TGTGCCACCAGCAGGGGGGACAGGGGAGAATCTGGGGCCAACGTCCTGACTTTC	CATSRGDRGESGANVLTF
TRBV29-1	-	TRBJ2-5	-	TGCAGCGTAGCGGGCCCCCAAGAGACCCAGTACTTC	CSVAGPQETQYF
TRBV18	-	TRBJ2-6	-	TGTGCCAGCTCAACCAAACTGGCTGGGGCCAACGTCCTGACTTTC	CASSTKLAGANVLTF
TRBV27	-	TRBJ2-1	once	TGTGCCAGCAGTTTTGGCGGGAAAAGCTACAATGAGCAGTTCTTC	CASSFGGKSYNEQFF
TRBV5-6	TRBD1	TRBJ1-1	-	TGTGCCAGCAGCTTTTCCGGGACAGGTGAAGCTTTCTTT	CASSFSGTGEAFF
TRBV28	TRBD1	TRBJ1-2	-	TGTGCCAGCAGCGGGACAGGGGCTAACTATGGCTACACCTTC	CASSGTGANYGYTF
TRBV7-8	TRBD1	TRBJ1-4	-	TGTGCCAGCAGCCTGACAGGGCCTAATGAAAAACTGTTTTTT	CASSLTGPNEKLFF
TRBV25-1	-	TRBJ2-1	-	TGTGCCAGCAGTAAGGGACAGCCAGGGGGGAATGAGCAGTTCTTC	CASSKGQPGGNEQFF
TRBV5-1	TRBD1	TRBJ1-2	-	TGCGCCAGCAGCTATACCGGGACAGTAAACTATGGCTACACCTTC	CASSYTGTVNYGYTF
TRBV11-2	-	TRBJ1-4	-	TGTGCCAGCAGCTTTTCGATCCTACAGGGTATCGGTGAAAAACTGTTTTTT	CASSFSILQGIGEKLFF
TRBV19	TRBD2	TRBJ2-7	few	TGTGCCAGTAGTATTGCGGGGGAGAGCTCCTACGAGCAGTACTTC	CASSIAGESSYEQYF
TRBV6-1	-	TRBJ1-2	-	TGTGCCAGCAGTGAAGCGCGGGTCAACTATGGCTACCCCTTC	CASSEARVNYGYPF
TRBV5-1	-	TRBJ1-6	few	TGCGCCAGCAGTCTGGAGGCGGGGGCCGGGCCTAGATCACCCCTCCACTTT	CASSLEAGAGPRSPLHF
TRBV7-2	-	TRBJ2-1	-	TGTGCCAGCAGCTTAGTTTGGGGGCGCGATGAGCAGTTCTTC	CASSLVWGRDEQFF
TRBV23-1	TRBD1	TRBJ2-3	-	TGCGCCAGCAGTCTTAAGACAGGGGGAAGTAAGGATACGCAGTATTTT	CASSLKTGGSKDTQYF
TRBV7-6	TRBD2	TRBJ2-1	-	TGTGCCAGCAGCTTATGGACTAGCGGCTCCTACAATGAGCAGTTCTTC	CASSLWTSGSYNEQFF
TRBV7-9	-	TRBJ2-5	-	TGTGCCAGCAGCACCCACAGGGTAATTACCCAAGAGACCCAGTACTTC	CASSTHRVITQETQYF
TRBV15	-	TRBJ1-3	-	TGTGCCACCAGCAGAGTGCTCGGAGGCTCTGGAAACACCATATATTTT	CATSRVLGGSGNTIYF
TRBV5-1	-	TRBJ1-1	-	TGCGCCAGCAGCTCGCTGGGGGCCACTGAAGCTTTCTTT	CASSSLGATEAFF
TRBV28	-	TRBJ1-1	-	TGTGCCAGCAGCCGGACACGGACTGAAGCTTTCTTT	CASSRTRTEAFF
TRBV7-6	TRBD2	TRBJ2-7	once	TGTGCCAGCAGCTTAGGACTAGCGGGGGACATGAGCTCCTACGAGCAGTACTTC	CASSLGLAGDMSSYEQYF
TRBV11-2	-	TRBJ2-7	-	TGTGCCAGCAGGGGAGGCTACGAGCAGTACTTC	CASRGGYEQYF
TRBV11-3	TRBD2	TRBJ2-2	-	TGTGCCAGCAGCGCCTATTCTAGCGGAGGTGGGGTGCCCGGGGAGCTGTTTTTT	CASSAYSSGGGVPGELFF
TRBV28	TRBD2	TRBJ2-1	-	TGTGCCAGCAGTTGGCGGGGGGGCGTCGGTGAGCAGTTCTTC	CASSWRGGVGEQFF
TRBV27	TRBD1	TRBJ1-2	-	TGTGCCAGCAGTTTTCAGGGGGTATCTGGCTACACCTTC	CASSFQGVSGYTF
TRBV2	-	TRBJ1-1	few	TGTGCCAGCAGTGCTCAGGCGAACACTGAAGCTTTCTTT	CASSAQANTEAFF
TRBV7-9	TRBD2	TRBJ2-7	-	TGTGCCAGCAGCTCCTGGCCTAGCGGGAGGGCCCCCTACGAGCAGTACTTC	CASSSWPSGRAPYEQYF
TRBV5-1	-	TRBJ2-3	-	TGCGCCAGCAGCTTGGGCAGAAGCACAGATACGCAGTATTTT	CASSLGRSTDTQYF
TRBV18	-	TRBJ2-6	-	TGTGCCAGCTCACCCAGGGGGGACGGGGCCAACGTCCTGACTTTC	CASSPRGDGANVLTF
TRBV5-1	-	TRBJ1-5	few	TGCGCCAGCAGCTTGGAGGGAGGGGGCAATCAGCCCCAGCATTTT	CASSLEGGGNQPQHF
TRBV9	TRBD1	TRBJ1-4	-	TGTGCCAGCAGCGCAACCGGGACAGGGGGCGAAAAACTGTTTTTT	CASSATGTGGEKLFF
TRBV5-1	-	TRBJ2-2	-	TGCGCCAGCAGCTCTTCAACAGGGAACACCGGGGAGCTGTTTTTT	CASSSSTGNTGELFF
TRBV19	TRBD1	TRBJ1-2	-	TGTGCCAGTAGTTTGACCGGGACAGGCCTCTATGGCTACACCTTC	CASSLTGTGLYGYTF
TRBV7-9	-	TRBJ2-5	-	TGTTCCAGCAGCTCGTTAGAGACCCAGTACTTC	CSSSSLETQYF
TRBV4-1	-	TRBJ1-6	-	TGCGCCAGCAGCAAACCGGGATTCAATAATTCACCCCTCCACTTT	CASSKPGFNNSPLHF
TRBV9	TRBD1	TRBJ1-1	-	TGTGCCAGCGCCCGACAGGGCTTGAACACTGAAGCTTTCTTT	CASARQGLNTEAFF
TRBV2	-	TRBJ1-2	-	TGTGCCAGCAGCGCCACGTTGGGGGGGGTTTATGGCTACACCTTC	CASSATLGGVYGYTF